The 8 T cell receptor beta chains below come from one sample, sequenced in a study of blood T cell repertoires in COVID-19. The data were produced by immunoSEQ multiplex PCR, yet TCRdb's version contains in-frame clones alone and is incomplete. The sample contains 50,000 or so clones, around 86% of which appear only once. Sequencing was carried out using peripheral blood. These receptors originate from a man aged 65 to 85 with acute or convalescent COVID-19.

The chain is built from TRBV29-1 and TRBJ2-5, with TRBD2 as a possible D gene (5 bases). V lost 7 bases to trimming and J lost 5 bases, with 17 bases between them. CDR1 and CDR2 (germline): SQVTM, ANQGSEA. The CDR3 runs 13 residues. The CDR3 protein is CSDLKEVAETQYF. Here the CDR3 DNA reads TGCAGCGATCTTAAGGAGGTGGCGGAGACCCAGTACTTC.

The V and J genes are TRBV29-1 and TRBJ2-1; TRBD1 agrees at 7 bases. Trimming took 5 bases from V and 4 from J; bases not matched to a gene: 11. The CDR3 contains 15 residues. Germline values: CDR1 SQVTM, CDR2 ANQGSEA. The CDR3 DNA follows: TGCAGCGTTCACTACAGGGGTCCCCTATACAATGAGCAGTTCTTC. This sequence encodes CSVHYRGPLYNEQFF.

The chain employs TRBV19 and TRBJ2-5; 7 bases agree with TRBD1. The length of the CDR3 is 15 residues. Trimming removed 4 bases from V and 3 bases from J; junction bases left unmatched: 8. Germline V gene lookup returns CDR1 LNHDA and CDR2 SQIVND (reference sequence). Here the CDR3 DNA reads TGTGCCAGTAGTACAAACAGGGGTGGGAAAGAGACCCAGTACTTC. Residues: CASSTNRGGKETQYF.

The sample holds a few counts of this clone. The chain is built from TRBV5-4 and TRBJ1-6, with a possible D match to TRBD1 (6 bases). This CDR3 is 16 amino acids long. V was cut by 4 bases and J by 1 base, with 12 bases left in between. Germline loops: CDR1 SGHNT, CDR2 YYREEE (reference sequence). In nucleotides, the CDR3 is TGTGCCAGCAGCCCTCCAGGGGTTTCCTATAATTCACCCCTCCACTTT. Encoded protein: CASSPPGVSYNSPLHF.

The chain recombines TRBV5-4 with TRBJ2-2; 10 bases are a match to TRBD2. The CDR3 spans 17 residues. V lost 4 bases and J lost 6; bases outside the gene matches: 12. CDR1 is SGHNT, CDR2 YYREEE, per germline (reference sequence). The CDR3 here is CASSRKVISGRAGELFF. The CDR3 DNA reads TGTGCCAGCAGCCGCAAGGTTATCAGCGGGAGGGCCGGGGAGCTGTTTTTT.

The chain has TRBV29-1 and TRBJ1-4, with 8 bases identical to TRBD1. The germline CDR1 and CDR2 sequences are SQVTM and ANQGSEA. V was clipped by 3 bases and J by 14 bases; unmatched bases: 14. The CDR3 covers 14 residues. Here the CDR3 reads CSVEGTGGMIGLFF. For the CDR3, the DNA is TGCAGCGTTGAGGGTACAGGGGGTATGATTGGGCTGTTTTTT. Combining the CDR3 with reference TRBV29-1 and TRBJ1-4 gives the whole variable domain SAVISQKPSRDICQRGTSLTIQCQVDSQVTMMFWYRQQPGQSLTLIATANQGSEATYESGFVIDKFPISRPNLTFSTLTVSNMSPEDSSIYLCSVEGTGGMIGLFFGSGTQLSVL.

V gene TRBV12-5 combines with J gene TRBJ2-2, with 7 bases that match TRBD1. The CDR3 is 15 amino acids. The V segment lost 7 bases and the J segment 2 bases; nucleotides outside the gene matches: 7. The germline CDR1 and CDR2 sequences are LGHNT and FRNRAP. The DNA of the CDR3 is TGTGCTAGTGCCGTGGGACAGAGTAACACCGGGGAGCTGTTTTTT. Amino acid sequence: CASAVGQSNTGELFF.

The gene calls are TRBV2 and TRBJ1-2; D gene uncertain. This CDR3 is 12 amino acids long. The germline gives CDR1 SNHLY, CDR2 FYNNEI. Deletions cut 3 bases from V and 3 bases from J, with 5 bases between. For the CDR3, the DNA is TGTGCCAGCAGTGATTTAGACTATGGCTACACCTTC. This gives the protein CASSDLDYGYTF. Filled out from reference TRBV2 and TRBJ1-2, the complete variable domain reads EPEVTQTPSHQVTQMGQEVILRCVPISNHLYFYWYRQILGQKVEFLVSFYNNEISEKSEIFDDQFSVERPDGSNFTLKIRSTKLEDSAMYFCASSDLDYGYTFGSGTRLTVV.